This T cell receptor (beta chain) comes out of a study of T cells in Graves' hyperthyroidism and ophthalmopathy. Study-level points and caveats: Researchers found most expanded thyroid clonotypes above 0.001 in blood as well.

Patients showing uncontrolled infection, other autoimmune disease, pregnancy or lactation were ineligible. In its sample, this clonotype was seen many times. What it recognizes is unknown. Researchers amplified the TCR beta CDR3 regions from RNA transcripts. An initial round of RT-PCR targeting the TCR CDR3 relied on the HTBI primer set. TCRdb called the multiplex PCR reads again in MiXCR, with one record for every CDR3 protein. Of approximately 640,000 distinct CDR3 sequences in the sample, roughly 46% are singletons; the top ten hold less than 9.5%. The CDR3 is made up of 16 amino acids. Trimming took 2 bases from V and 4 from J, leaving 14 bases between them. Germline lookup yields CDR1 KGHDR and CDR2 SFDVKD.

The chain employs TRBV24-1 and TRBJ1-5, with no clear D. This sequence was found in an adult man with Graves' disease, either hyperthyroidism or ophthalmopathy (not recorded which). The specimen sequenced was peripheral blood or thyroid tissue (not recorded which). This CDR3 reads CATSDSDPVVNQPQHF. CDR3 coding DNA: TGTGCCACCAGTGATTCTGACCCAGTCGTGAATCAGCCCCAGCATTTT.